The 22 T cell receptor beta chains presented below share a single source sample, sequenced in a study of radiotherapy plus CTLA-4 blockade in lung cancer. Generated by immunoSEQ multiplex PCR, the TCRdb table keeps only in-frame clones and is missing some. The sample has fewer than 65,000 clones; approximately 84% are singletons. Material: peripheral blood, obtained from a patient treated with radiotherapy plus ipilimumab. All receptors derive from a human donor with non-small cell lung cancer whose response to radiotherapy plus ipilimumab could not be evaluated.

The V and J genes are TRBV2 and TRBJ2-5, with D unclear. V was pared by 4 bases and J by 5 bases, with 14 bases between. This CDR3 has 14 residues. From germline, CDR1 is SNHLY and CDR2 FYNNEI. The CDR3 DNA follows: TGTGCCAGCAGTGGAGGCCTTAGTATTGAGACCCAGTACTTC. It yields the protein CASSGGLSIETQYF.

The genes are TRBV28 and TRBJ1-1; D uncertain. From germline, CDR1 is MDHEN and CDR2 SYDVKM. The CDR3 has 13 amino acids. With 7 bases removed from V and 1 base from J, the gap between germline ends came to 10 bases. The CDR3: CASTPAQNTEAFF. CDR3 bases: TGTGCCAGCACCCCTGCACAGAACACTGAAGCTTTCTTT.

The J gene is TRBJ2-3, the V gene TRBV19, with D perhaps TRBD2 (5 bases). V lost 1 base, J lost 1 base, and 9 bases lay in between. The germline CDR1 and CDR2 sequences are LNHDA and SQIVND (reference sequence). This CDR3 has 15 amino acids. The CDR3 here is CASSIAGRGTDTQYF. The CDR3 region has the DNA TGTGCCAGTAGTATAGCCGGGCGGGGCACAGATACGCAGTATTTT.

J is TRBJ2-1 and V is TRBV2; 10 bases agree with TRBD1. The J segment lost 6 bases and the V segment lost 11 bases, leaving 4 bases of the junction unmatched. Germline-derived CDR1 and CDR2 are SNHLY and FYNNEI. CDR3 length: 12 amino acids. CDR3 nucleotide sequence: TGTGCCGACCGGACAGGGGGCAATGAGCAGTTCTTC. Protein product: CADRTGGNEQFF.

This clone has more than one count but fewer than ten. This sequence joins TRBV29-1 and TRBJ1-2, with D perhaps matching TRBD1 (6 bases). The germline V gene has CDR1 SQVTM and CDR2 ANQGSEA. This CDR3 has 11 amino acids. The germline V and J ends were trimmed by 6 bases and 7 bases, with 12 bases remaining between them. In nucleotides, the CDR3 is TGCAGCGTCCCGGACAGAACTGGCTACACCTTC. This sequence encodes CSVPDRTGYTF.

The chain uses TRBV2 and TRBJ2-1, with TRBD2 matching 12 bases. In germline, CDR1 is SNHLY, CDR2 FYNNEI. The CDR3 totals 14 residues. V dropped 4 bases and J dropped 7; count of bases not matched to a gene: 2. CDR3 sequence: CASSGTSGTNEQFF. The DNA for the CDR3 is TGTGCCAGCAGTGGGACTAGCGGGACGAATGAGCAGTTCTTC. The entire variable domain, with the rest obtained from reference TRBV2 and TRBJ2-1, is as follows: EPEVTQTPSHQVTQMGQEVILRCVPISNHLYFYWYRQILGQKVEFLVSFYNNEISEKSEIFDDQFSVERPDGSNFTLKIRSTKLEDSAMYFCASSGTSGTNEQFFGPGTRLTVL.

The chain is built from TRBV7-9 and TRBJ1-4; 8 positions agree with TRBD1. V lost 6 bases and J lost 7; bases outside the gene matches: 13. The CDR3 is made up of 16 amino acids. Per germline, CDR1 SEHNR and CDR2 FQNEAQ (reference sequence). DNA for the CDR3: TGTGCCAGCAGTCGCCCTTCCGGACAGGGTGGTGAAAAACTGTTTTTT. Translation gives CASSRPSGQGGEKLFF.

The gene calls are TRBV12-5 and TRBJ1-2; TRBD1 might be the D (5 bases). The germline V gene has CDR1 LGHNT and CDR2 FRNRAP. This CDR3 region has 12 residues. Trimming pared 4 bases from V and 7 bases from J, leaving 10 bases between. CDR3 nucleotides: TGTGCTAGTGGTTCCCCCAGGGTTGGCTACACCTTC. The encoded protein is CASGSPRVGYTF. The full variable domain, with the rest looked up from reference TRBV12-5 and TRBJ1-2, is DARVTQTPRHKVTEMGQEVTMRCQPILGHNTVFWYRQTMMQGLELLAYFRNRAPLDDSGMPKDRFSAEMPDATLATLKIQPSEPRDSAVYFCASGSPRVGYTFGSGTRLTVV.

The J gene is TRBJ2-1, the V gene TRBV28; 8 bases align to TRBD2. This CDR3 has 17 amino acids. Germline assignment: CDR1 MDHEN and CDR2 SYDVKM. Germline trimming cut 5 bases from V and 5 bases from J; bases unmatched to any gene: 14. CDR3 in amino acids: CASSHNLGGRSHNEQFF. DNA for the CDR3: TGTGCCAGCAGTCACAACCTCGGCGGGAGGTCCCACAATGAGCAGTTCTTC.

The CDR3: CATAPAGGYEQYF. DNA for the CDR3: TGTGCCACCGCTCCGGCGGGAGGTTACGAGCAGTACTTC. The chain combines TRBV19 with TRBJ2-7; TRBD2 aligns across 8 bases. Germline CDR1 and CDR2: LNHDA and SQIVND (reference sequence). The CDR3 contains 13 residues. V was clipped by 10 bases and J by 4 bases; unmatched bases: 9.

The V call is TRBV28, the J call TRBJ1-2; no clear D gene. The CDR3 has 16 residues. Germline V gene data show CDR1 as MDHEN and CDR2 as SYDVKM. Trimming stripped 4 bases from V and 2 bases from J, with 17 bases between. The CDR3: CASSYRRQEDNYGYTF. The CDR3 coding sequence is TGTGCCAGCAGTTATCGTCGGCAGGAGGACAACTATGGCTACACCTTC.

The chain employs TRBV28 and TRBJ2-6; 12 bases align to TRBD1. The CDR3 length is 18 residues. V was pared by 8 bases and J by 4 bases, with 12 bases of the junction left unmatched. The germline V gene has CDR1 MDHEN and CDR2 SYDVKM. The chain's CDR3 is CASLGGQGALAGANVLTF. CDR3 in DNA: TGTGCCAGCCTAGGGGGACAGGGGGCGCTGGCCGGGGCCAACGTCCTGACTTTC.

This clone was recorded only once. The genes are TRBV28 and TRBJ2-2, with 7 bases fitting TRBD1. CDR1 and CDR2 (germline): MDHEN, SYDVKM. The CDR3 length is 16 residues. Trimming at V came to 4 bases and at J to 1 base, leaving 6 bases not matched to a gene. The CDR3 protein is CASSSIGTENTGELFF. As DNA, the CDR3 is TGTGCCAGCAGTTCCATCGGGACAGAGAACACCGGGGAGCTGTTTTTT.

This clone was counted once. This sequence joins TRBV5-6 and TRBJ2-1, with 9 bases that match TRBD2. Germline loops: CDR1 SGHDT, CDR2 YYEEEE. This CDR3 has 14 residues. V lost 7 bases and J lost 10; bases outside the gene matches: 12. The CDR3 reads CASLPSGDTLEQFF. The DNA of the CDR3 is TGTGCCAGCTTACCTAGCGGGGACACCTTGGAGCAGTTCTTC. The full variable domain, with the rest looked up from reference TRBV5-6 and TRBJ2-1, is DAGVTQSPTHLIKTRGQQVTLRCSPKSGHDTVSWYQQALGQGPQFIFQYYEEEERQRGNFPDRFSGHQFPNYSSELNVNALLLGDSALYLCASLPSGDTLEQFFGPGTRLTVL.

V and J are TRBV7-2 and TRBJ2-1; no firm D call. Trimming stripped 5 bases from V and 3 bases from J, with 8 bases between. Germline V lookup: CDR1 SGHTA, CDR2 FQGNSA. The CDR3 totals 13 residues. The CDR3 coding sequence is TGTGCCAGCAGCCCCGCAGGCTACAATGAGCAGTTCTTC. It encodes CASSPAGYNEQFF.

The J gene is TRBJ1-3, the V gene TRBV7-8; tentative D call: TRBD1 (6 bases). The ends were cut back, 1 base at V and 7 bases at J, with 14 bases in the middle. Germline CDR1 and CDR2: SGHVS and FQNEAQ. This CDR3 comprises 15 residues. CDR3 in DNA: TGTGCCAGCAGCTTAGAACAGGGAGTCGGCAACACCATATATTTT. Amino acid sequence: CASSLEQGVGNTIYF.

The chain has TRBV4-2 and TRBJ2-4; D is perhaps TRBD1 (6 bases). The CDR3 is 17 residues long. Trimming left V 4 bases short and J 7 bases short, with 23 bases between. The germline gives CDR1 LGHNA, CDR2 YNFKEQ. The chain's CDR3 is CASSPPGGRGSRNIQYF. CDR3 bases: TGTGCCAGCAGCCCCCCGGGCGGCAGGGGATCGCGGAACATTCAGTACTTC.

The chain recombines TRBV6-1 with TRBJ1-1; maybe TRBD1 (5 bases). The germline V gene encodes CDR1 MNHNS and CDR2 SASEGT. V was cut by 7 bases and J by 4 bases, with 19 bases left in between. The CDR3 contains 15 residues. The CDR3 sequence: CASNDQGRSSTEAFF. The CDR3 DNA is TGTGCCAGCAATGATCAGGGTAGAAGCAGCACTGAAGCTTTCTTT.

The chain employs TRBV11-2 and TRBJ1-5; D not certain. Germline V gene sequence: CDR1 SGHAT, CDR2 FQNNGV. The CDR3 has 15 residues. Trimming cost V 5 bases and J 2 bases, with 13 bases left between them. CDR3 amino acids: CASSAQNQGNQPQHF. CDR3 DNA sequence: TGTGCCAGCAGCGCCCAAAACCAGGGCAATCAGCCCCAGCATTTT.

The chain couples TRBV28 to TRBJ2-7; no clear D. Germline V lookup: CDR1 MDHEN, CDR2 SYDVKM. This CDR3 spans 14 amino acids. Trimming took 7 bases from V and 6 from J, leaving 19 bases between them. The CDR3 reads CASKELSFTPEQYF. The CDR3 DNA reads TGTGCCAGCAAGGAACTATCGTTCACGCCCGAGCAGTACTTC. The whole variable domain, filled in from reference TRBV28 and TRBJ2-7, reads DVKVTQSSRYLVKRTGEKVFLECVQDMDHENMFWYRQDPGLGLRLIYFSYDVKMKEKGDIPEGYSVSREKKERFSLILESASTNQTSMYLCASKELSFTPEQYFGPGTRLTVT.

The chain carries TRBV15 and TRBJ1-2, with 11 bases that match TRBD1. There are 16 residues in the CDR3. V trimming: 0 bases; J trimming: 4 bases; junction bases outside the gene matches: 4. The germline CDR1 and CDR2 sequences are LNHNV and YYDKDF (reference sequence). The CDR3 is CATSRDVGQGAYGYTF. The CDR3 coding sequence is TGTGCCACCAGCAGAGATGTAGGACAGGGGGCCTATGGCTACACCTTC.

This clone was counted a few times. The J gene is TRBJ2-1, the V gene TRBV10-3; D unresolved. The germline V gene encodes CDR1 ENHRY and CDR2 SYGVKD. The germline V and J ends were trimmed by 0 bases and 8 bases, with 8 bases remaining between them. The CDR3 is made up of 13 amino acids. The CDR3 coding sequence is TGTGCCATCAGTGAGTCCCCCCTAGATGAGCAGTTCTTC. Translating it yields CAISESPLDEQFF.